Detailed here is one TCR beta chain. Sequencing was performed with immunoSEQ multiplex PCR; in TCRdb, only in-frame clones are kept and a portion is missing. The profile shows 15,000 to 20,000 clones, about two thirds of them singletons. These data belong to a study of neoadjuvant anti-PD-1 for oral cavity cancer. Germline assignment: CDR1 MGHRA and CDR2 YSYEKL. The CDR3 is 13 residues long. V lost 2 bases and J 7 bases, leaving 10 bases between the germline ends. This material consisted of PBMCs, taken before nivolumab (anti-PD-1) treatment. The V and J genes are TRBV4-1 and TRBJ2-3; D is ambiguous. The clonotype originates from a person aged 40 to 85 with oral cavity squamous cell carcinoma. This chain's CDR3 is CASSQLLGNTQYF. The CDR3 region has the DNA TGCGCCAGCAGCCAACTACTTGGAAATACGCAGTATTTT.